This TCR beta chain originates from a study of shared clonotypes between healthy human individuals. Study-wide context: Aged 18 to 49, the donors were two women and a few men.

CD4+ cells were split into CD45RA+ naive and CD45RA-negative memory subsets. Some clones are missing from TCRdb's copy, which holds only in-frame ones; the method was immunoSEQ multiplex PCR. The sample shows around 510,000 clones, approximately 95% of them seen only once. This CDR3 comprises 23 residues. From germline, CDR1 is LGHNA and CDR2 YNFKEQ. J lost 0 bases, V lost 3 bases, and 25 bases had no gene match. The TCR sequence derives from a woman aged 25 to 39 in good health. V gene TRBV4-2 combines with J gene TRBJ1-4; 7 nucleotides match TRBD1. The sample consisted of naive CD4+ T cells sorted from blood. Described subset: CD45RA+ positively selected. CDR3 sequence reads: CASSQGQPSSRGSIPATNEKLFF. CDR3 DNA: TGTGCCAGCAGCCAGGGACAGCCGAGCTCCCGGGGCAGTATCCCTGCAACTAATGAAAAACTGTTTTTT.